What follows describes a single T cell receptor beta chain. Original processing methods: Amplification of reference gene primers was used by the study to estimate nucleated cell counts. Sequencing was performed with immunoSEQ multiplex PCR; in TCRdb, only in-frame clones are kept and a portion is missing. D and trimming come from the DNA, and the V and J calls and clone size come from that table. This sample has 250,000 or so clones; around 86% occur once, and the top ten carry around 2.9%. These data originate in a study of blood T cell repertoires in COVID-19. Study details: COVID-19 samples from acute and convalescent phases originated in the United States, Italy and Spain. The cDNA or gDNA used as material had been derived from T cells, B-cell-depleted T cells, or PBMCs.

The clonotype originates from a woman aged 30 to 39 with active or convalescent COVID-19. Material for sequencing was peripheral blood.

The CDR3, as DNA: TGTGCCAGCAGCTTACGAACCGGGACAGTAAATGAAAAACTGTTTTTT. Protein: CASSLRTGTVNEKLFF. The V call is TRBV7-2, the J call TRBJ1-4; 7 bases agree with TRBD1. CDR1 is SGHTA, CDR2 FQGNSA, per germline. The CDR3 spans 16 residues. Trimming took 2 bases from V and 5 from J; bases not matched to a gene: 8.